This record covers a single T cell receptor (beta chain). This record belongs to a study of cytomegalovirus exposure and HLA in healthy donors. PCR involved 60 Vbeta and 13 Jbeta primers. TCRdb keeps only in-frame clones here, not all; method: immunoSEQ multiplex PCR. Of more than 150,000 clones in the sample, 75% to 85% were seen once. Trimming stripped 0 bases from V and 3 bases from J, with 9 bases between. The germline V gene encodes CDR1 SNHLY and CDR2 FYNNEI. This CDR3 spans 15 amino acids. The chain combines TRBV2 with TRBJ1-5; no reliable D call. The sequenced sample was PBMCs. The sequence came from a woman in her 30s in good health and CMV-seropositive. This CDR3 reads CASSEAQQLNQPQHF. As DNA, the CDR3 is TGTGCCAGCAGTGAAGCCCAACAGCTCAATCAGCCCCAGCATTTT.